Each of the 11 T cell receptor beta chains below was sequenced from the same sample in a study of cytomegalovirus exposure and HLA in healthy donors. Clones were read by immunoSEQ multiplex PCR, and TCRdb kept only the in-frame ones, dropping some. The repertoire holds just under 75,000 clones, with just under 95% as singletons. Sequencing was performed on PBMCs. Receptors originate from a woman younger than 30 in good health and CMV-seropositive.

This chain links TRBV7-8 with TRBJ2-3, with TRBD1 identical over 9 bases. The length of the CDR3 is 13 residues. Germline trimming cut 7 bases from V and 4 bases from J; bases unmatched to any gene: 3. CDR1 SGHVS and CDR2 FQNEAQ come from the germline V gene. The CDR3 protein is CASNRQGADTQYF. CDR3 in DNA: TGTGCCAGCAACCGACAGGGGGCAGATACGCAGTATTTT.

The chain recombines TRBV7-2 with TRBJ2-1; the D gene is possibly TRBD1 (6 bases). Germline lookup yields CDR1 SGHTA and CDR2 FQGNSA. This CDR3 is built from 19 residues. The V end was cut by 2 bases, the J end by 2 bases, with 22 bases between. In DNA form, the CDR3 reads TGTGCCAGCAGCTTACGACGGACAGAGGCATTGCAAACCTACAATGAGCAGTTCTTC. Translating it yields CASSLRRTEALQTYNEQFF.

V gene TRBV4-1 combines with J gene TRBJ1-1; a possible D gene is TRBD1 (5 bases). The CDR3 sequence is 14 residues long. Germline V gene sequence: CDR1 MGHRA, CDR2 YSYEKL. V lost 1 base, J lost 4 bases, and 10 bases lay in between. The CDR3 DNA follows: TGCGCCAGCAGCCAAGTTTTCAGGGCCACTGAAGCTTTCTTT. Amino acid sequence: CASSQVFRATEAFF.

The chain employs TRBV6-4 and TRBJ2-6; D gene uncertain. The CDR3 has 15 amino acids. Trimming shortened V by 1 base and J by 1 base, and 5 bases separated the two germline ends. Germline CDR1 is MRHNA and CDR2 is SNTAGT. The CDR3 is CASSDWASGANVLTF. For the CDR3, the DNA is TGTGCCAGCAGTGACTGGGCATCTGGGGCCAACGTCCTGACTTTC.

The chain joins TRBV7-6 to TRBJ2-5; 9 positions agree with TRBD1. The length of the CDR3 is 16 residues. The V gene end was trimmed by 2 bases and the J gene end by 1 base; junction bases not matched to a gene: 5. Germline V gives CDR1 SGHVS, CDR2 FNYEAQ. CDR3 in DNA: TGTGCCAGCAGCTTACACAGGGGGCCCCTCCAAGAGACCCAGTACTTC. It specifies CASSLHRGPLQETQYF. The complete variable domain, with remaining parts taken from reference TRBV7-6 and TRBJ2-5, reads GAGVSQSPRYKVTKRGQDVALRCDPISGHVSLYWYRQALGQGPEFLTYFNYEAQQDKSGLPNDRFSAERPEGSISTLTIQRTEQRDSAMYRCASSLHRGPLQETQYFGPGTRLLVL.

This clone has just a few counts. This chain joins TRBV4-1 and TRBJ1-5; a weak D match, TRBD1 (6 bases). The CDR3 has 11 residues. Germline V gene sequence: CDR1 MGHRA, CDR2 YSYEKL. Trimming cost V 5 bases and J 12 bases, with 11 bases left between them. CDR3 DNA sequence: TGCGCCAGCAGCGCAGGGGAGATCCAGCATTTT. It codes for CASSAGEIQHF.

The chain carries TRBV9 and TRBJ1-5; possible D gene TRBD1, 5 bases. CDR1 and CDR2 from the germline V gene are SGDLS and YYNGEE. Trimming took off 0 bases at V and 9 bases at J, with 13 bases between the two ends. The CDR3 extends over 14 amino acids. In nucleotides, the CDR3 is TGTGCCAGCAGCGTAGGCCCAGGGTCGACGCCCCAGCATTTT. Residues: CASSVGPGSTPQHF.

The chain is built from TRBV4-2 and TRBJ1-3; 8 nucleotides align to TRBD1. The CDR3 runs to 15 residues. The V gene's germline CDR1 is LGHNA and CDR2 YNFKEQ. V was pared by 4 bases and J by 4 bases, with 6 bases of the junction left unmatched. CDR3 region: CASSRETGAGNTIYF. The CDR3 DNA reads as TGTGCCAGCAGCCGGGAGACAGGGGCCGGAAACACCATATATTTT.

The rearrangement links TRBV28 to TRBJ2-5; tentatively, D is TRBD1 (6 bases). CDR1 MDHEN and CDR2 SYDVKM come from the germline V gene. CDR3 length: 15 residues. V lost 5 bases and J 5 bases, leaving 18 bases between the germline ends. The chain's CDR3 is CASSPPVRGWETQYF. Written as DNA, the CDR3 is TGTGCCAGCAGTCCGCCCGTGAGGGGGTGGGAGACCCAGTACTTC.

The chain links TRBV9 to TRBJ2-7, with a tentative D call TRBD2 (6 bases). V was cut by 2 bases and J by 2 bases, with 14 bases left in between. Germline V gene sequence: CDR1 SGDLS, CDR2 YYNGEE. This CDR3 comprises 15 residues. In nucleotides, the CDR3 is TGTGCCAGCAGCGTTGGTAGCGGAGTAACCTACGAGCAGTACTTC. Amino acid sequence: CASSVGSGVTYEQYF.

The chain has TRBV19 and TRBJ1-6, with D tentatively TRBD1 (6 bases). Germline CDR1 is LNHDA and CDR2 is SQIVND (reference sequence). This CDR3 is 15 amino acids long. Trimming pared 3 bases from V and 3 bases from J, leaving 9 bases between. The CDR3 spells CASSIQDSYNSPLHF. In DNA, the CDR3 is TGTGCCAGTAGTATTCAGGACAGCTATAATTCACCCCTCCACTTT.